The clone carrying this T cell receptor (beta chain) was seen only a few times. As to time point: pre-sensitization, week 0. Treatment given: therapeutic diphenylcyclopropenone sensitization with weekly scalp DPC. The CDR3 has 14 amino acids. The V end lost 3 bases, the J end lost 7 bases, and 18 bases lay between the germline ends. Germline CDR1 reads SQVTM; CDR2 reads ANQGSEA. The data originate from a study of human T cells and chemical hapten exposure. Study background: Alopecia areata, totalis and universalis patients, mostly female, were included.

TCRdb used MiXCR to reprocess the RACE reads, holding one entry per CDR3 protein. The sample lists 180,000 or so distinct CDR3 sequences, around 30% occurring once. This sequence was found in a young woman with alopecia areata. Some clones in this sample may be carry-over from other donors' samples. The rearrangement links TRBV29-1 to TRBJ1-2; D is perhaps TRBD1 (5 bases). The sequencing here drew on whole blood, taken in connection with sensitization to the hapten diphenylcyclopropenone (DPC). CDR3 DNA: TGCAGCGTTGATTCGGCAGGGACTGGAGGTGGCTACACCTTC. It encodes CSVDSAGTGGGYTF.